One and the same sample provided the 18 T cell receptor beta chains below, sequenced in a study of CD8 T cells in ankylosing spondylitis. The study, taken as a whole, reports: Several highly homologous variants made up a TCR beta motif, and this motif appeared characteristic of ankylosing spondylitis blood.

TCRdb re-analysed the 5' RACE reads in MiXCR, keeping a single row per CDR3 protein. Of around 490,000 distinct CDR3 sequences listed, roughly 5% are singletons. For these TCRs, the target antigens are not known. The sequenced sample consisted of blood, either unsorted or a sorted T cell fraction (not recorded which). All receptors derive from a male donor with ankylosing spondylitis.

This clonotype has at least ten counts. The chain is built from TRBV29-1 and TRBJ2-5, with a weak D call TRBD2 (6 bases). Germline V gene data show CDR1 as SQVTM and CDR2 as ANQGSEA. The V gene lost 4 bases and the J gene lost 5 bases, with 17 bases spanning the gap. CDR3 length equals 14 residues. The CDR3 protein is CSVGEREVGETQYF. The CDR3 nucleotides read TGCAGCGTTGGTGAAAGGGAGGTCGGGGAGACCCAGTACTTC.

This clonotype was counted only a few times. V and J are TRBV15 and TRBJ2-5; D call uncertain. The CDR3 runs to 17 residues. CDR1 is LNHNV and CDR2 is YYDKDF in the germline V gene (reference sequence). V was clipped by 1 base and J by 3 bases, with 18 bases between them. CDR3 loop: CATSRGPGTHPEETQYF. In DNA, the CDR3 is TGTGCCACCAGCAGAGGTCCCGGAACCCACCCGGAAGAGACCCAGTACTTC.

This clonotype was observed at least ten times. The rearrangement links TRBV7-2 to TRBJ2-3, with TRBD2 identical over 7 bases. V shed 3 bases and J 3 bases; nucleotides not matched to a gene: 3. CDR3 length: 14 residues. CDR1 is SGHTA, CDR2 FQGNSA, per germline. CDR3 DNA sequence: TGTGCCAGCAGCTTTGACGGGAGGACAGATACGCAGTATTTT. Translation gives CASSFDGRTDTQYF.

Ten or more counts support this clonotype. The chain is built from TRBV3-1 and TRBJ2-4, with D hard to call. Germline V gene sequence: CDR1 LGHDT, CDR2 YNNKEL (reference sequence). V was pared by 0 bases and J by 9 bases, with 18 bases between. The CDR3 spans 16 residues. This CDR3 reads CASSQEPLAAGGIQYF. DNA for the CDR3: TGTGCCAGCAGCCAAGAACCTCTCGCGGCAGGCGGCATTCAGTACTTC.

This clonotype came up many times. V is TRBV7-6 and J is TRBJ1-3; 8 nucleotides agree with TRBD1. With 5 bases clipped from V and 3 bases from J, the junction kept 3 bases outside the gene matches. The CDR3 covers 14 residues. Germline V gene sequence: CDR1 SGHVS, CDR2 FNYEAQ. CDR3 region: CASSPTGDGNTIYF. The CDR3 region has the DNA TGTGCCAGCAGCCCGACAGGGGATGGAAACACCATATATTTT.

This clonotype appeared many times. This rearrangement joins TRBV18 to TRBJ1-5, with no clear D. The CDR3 has 13 amino acids. V lost 2 bases and J lost 4, with 6 bases in between. Germline V lookup: CDR1 KGHSH, CDR2 LQKENI. CDR3 loop: CASSPGENQPQHF. In DNA form, the CDR3 reads TGTGCCAGCTCACCAGGAGAGAATCAGCCCCAGCATTTT.

This sequence joins TRBV25-1 and TRBJ2-7; a weak D match, TRBD2 (7 bases). Germline V CDR1 and CDR2: MGHDK, SYGVNS. The CDR3 consists of 13 residues. The V and J ends lost 8 bases and 0 bases respectively, with 11 bases between them. This CDR3 is CASGGANSYEQYF. The CDR3 DNA is TGTGCCAGCGGGGGGGCTAACTCCTACGAGCAGTACTTC.

In this sample, this clonotype turned up many times. V and J are TRBV20-1 and TRBJ2-7, with D tentatively TRBD2 (5 bases). CDR1 and CDR2 from the germline V gene are DFQATT and SNEGSKA (reference sequence). Deletions cut 6 bases from V and 3 bases from J, with 12 bases between. This CDR3 spans 12 amino acids. As DNA, the CDR3 is TGCAGTGCCTGGACTCAGAACTACGAGCAGTACTTC. This gives the protein CSAWTQNYEQYF.

This clonotype has ten or more counts. V and J are TRBV6-1 and TRBJ1-1, with D maybe TRBD1 (6 bases). The CDR3 has 12 residues. V dropped 11 bases and J dropped 5 bases, with 15 bases sitting between them. Germline V gives CDR1 MNHNS, CDR2 SASEGT. The CDR3 is CAGPGHRTEAFF. The CDR3 nucleotides read TGTGCCGGACCGGGACATCGGACTGAAGCTTTCTTT.

This clonotype was seen repeatedly, ten times or more. The chain links TRBV12-3 or TRBV12-4 to TRBJ2-7; TRBD1 agrees at 7 bases. V trimming: 1 base; J trimming: 2 bases; junction bases outside the gene matches: 5. CDR3 length equals 15 residues. In DNA form, the CDR3 reads TGTGCCAGCAGTTTAGGGGACAGAATGACCTACGAGCAGTACTTC. Translation gives CASSLGDRMTYEQYF.

At least ten counts were recorded for this clonotype. The chain couples TRBV20-1 to TRBJ2-3; 9 positions agree with TRBD2. This CDR3 is 18 amino acids long. The germline V gene encodes CDR1 DFQATT and CDR2 SNEGSKA (reference sequence). J was trimmed by 3 bases and V by 0 bases; bases with no gene match: 13. CDR3 DNA sequence: TGCAGTGCTAGAGATGGCGCGGGGCGGGGGGGAAGGACAGATACGCAGTATTTT. It encodes CSARDGAGRGGRTDTQYF.

This clonotype was counted many times. The V gene is TRBV4-3, the J gene TRBJ2-7, with D perhaps TRBD2 (5 bases). Germline CDR1 and CDR2: LGHNA and YSLEER. V dropped 0 bases and J dropped 3 bases, with 12 bases sitting between them. This CDR3 contains 15 residues. As DNA, the CDR3 is TGCGCCAGCAGCCAAGATGTCGGGGAGTTCTACGAGCAGTACTTC. It translates to CASSQDVGEFYEQYF.

This clonotype was recorded many times. V and J are TRBV28 and TRBJ1-1, with D possibly matching TRBD1 (6 bases). The CDR3 sequence is 18 residues long. CDR1 MDHEN and CDR2 SYDVKM come from the germline V gene. Trimming removed 2 bases from V and 0 bases from J, with 19 bases in between. The CDR3: CASSLAGLEGDMNTEAFF. The CDR3 coding sequence is TGTGCCAGCAGTTTAGCAGGATTAGAGGGGGACATGAACACTGAAGCTTTCTTT.

This clonotype has a count of ten or more. V usage is TRBV12-3 or TRBV12-4 and J usage is TRBJ1-2; 7 nucleotides align to TRBD1. CDR3 length: 14 amino acids. V lost 6 bases and J lost 8; bases outside the gene matches: 12. CDR3 DNA sequence: TGTGCCAGCAGACCGACAGGGCCTAGGGGGGGCTACACCTTC. It encodes CASRPTGPRGGYTF.

This clonotype was counted many times. V and J are TRBV10-3 and TRBJ2-1, with 8 bases lining up with TRBD2. With 5 bases clipped from V and 4 bases from J, the junction kept 22 bases outside the gene matches. The CDR3 loop spans 20 amino acids. Germline CDR1 and CDR2: ENHRY and SYGVKD. Here the CDR3 reads CAISPHKELVAGSGYNEQFF. The CDR3 DNA reads as TGTGCCATCAGTCCTCACAAGGAATTGGTAGCGGGAAGTGGGTACAATGAGCAGTTCTTC.

This clonotype has a count of ten or more. This chain connects TRBV12-3 or TRBV12-4 to TRBJ2-5, with a tentative D call TRBD2 (5 bases). Trimming took 6 bases from V and 4 from J, leaving 15 bases between them. This CDR3 is built from 14 residues. The DNA of the CDR3 is TGTGCCAGCAGGTCCGGGGATTTGGTAGAGACCCAGTACTTC. Translating gives CASRSGDLVETQYF.

CDR3 in DNA: TGCGCCAGCAGCTTGCGACAGGCCGGAGGCACAGATACGCAGTATTTT. Its protein is CASSLRQAGGTDTQYF. The chain uses TRBV5-1 and TRBJ2-3, with D possibly matching TRBD1 (6 bases). Germline-derived CDR1 and CDR2 are SGHRS and YFSETQ. The V gene lost 1 base and the J gene lost 1 base, with 13 bases spanning the gap. This CDR3 has 16 amino acids.

Many counts were recorded for this clonotype. The chain recombines TRBV29-1 with TRBJ2-6; D is unresolved. This CDR3 has 12 amino acids. Trimming removed 5 bases at V and 0 bases at J, with 2 bases between. The germline V gene encodes CDR1 SQVTM and CDR2 ANQGSEA. CDR3 DNA: TGCAGCGTTACCTCTGGGGCCAACGTCCTGACTTTC. Protein product: CSVTSGANVLTF.